This T cell receptor beta chain comes out of a study of HIV-infected children after antiretroviral therapy interruption. Germline CDR1 SGHAT, CDR2 FQNNGV. Unmatched junction bases numbered 6, after V lost 1 base and J lost 5 bases. The CDR3 consists of 17 residues. The treatment denotes: PENTA 11 planned treatment interruption arm or continuous ART arm. The TCR library was built from RNA with a 3' RACE protocol and unique molecular identifiers. TCRdb redid the calling of the 3' RACE reads with MiXCR, one entry per CDR3 protein. The data show approximately 95,000 distinct CDR3 sequences, roughly 6.4% seen once.

This receptor was taken from a pool of human donors with HIV. This rearrangement joins TRBV11-2 to TRBJ2-1; 12 positions match TRBD2. The sequencing here drew on CD45RA+ CD4+ T cells from PBMCs, pooled from several time points, taken from a donor given antiretroviral therapy, either interrupted or continuous. Subset given: naive CD4+ CD45RA+ CD45RO- T cells. The CDR3 sequence is CASSLGASGGADNEQFF. CDR3 DNA: TGTGCCAGCAGCTTAGGAGCTAGCGGGGGGGCAGACAATGAGCAGTTCTTC.